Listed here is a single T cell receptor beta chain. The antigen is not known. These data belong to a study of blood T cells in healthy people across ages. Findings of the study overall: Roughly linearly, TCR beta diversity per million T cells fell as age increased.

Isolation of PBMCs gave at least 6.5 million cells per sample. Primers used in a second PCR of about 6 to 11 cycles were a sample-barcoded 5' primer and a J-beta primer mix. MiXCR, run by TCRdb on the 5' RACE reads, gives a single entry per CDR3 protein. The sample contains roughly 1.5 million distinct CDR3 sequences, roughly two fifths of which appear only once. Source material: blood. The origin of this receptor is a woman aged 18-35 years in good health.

The chain's CDR3 is CASSLTGVAGELFF. CDR3 coding DNA: TGCGCCAGCAGCTTGACTGGGGTGGCCGGGGAGCTGTTTTTT. This sequence joins TRBV5-1 and TRBJ2-2, with unresolved D. The CDR3 length is 14 residues. CDR1 and CDR2 from the germline V gene are SGHRS and YFSETQ. The V end was cut by 1 base, the J end by 6 bases, with 10 bases between.